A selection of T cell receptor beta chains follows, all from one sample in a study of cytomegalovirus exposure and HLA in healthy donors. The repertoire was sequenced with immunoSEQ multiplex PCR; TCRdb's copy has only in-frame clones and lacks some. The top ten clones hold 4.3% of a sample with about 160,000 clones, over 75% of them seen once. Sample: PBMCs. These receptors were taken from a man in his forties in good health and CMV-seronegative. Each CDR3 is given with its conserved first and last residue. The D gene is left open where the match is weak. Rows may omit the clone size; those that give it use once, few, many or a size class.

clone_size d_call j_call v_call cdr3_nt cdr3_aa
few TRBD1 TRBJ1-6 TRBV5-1 TGCGCCAGCAGGGAAGGGACAGGGAACAATAATTCACCCCTCCACTTT CASREGTGNNNSPLHF
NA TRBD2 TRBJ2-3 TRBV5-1 TGCGCCAGCAGCTTGGTGCCGGGGGGGATCACAGATACGCAGTATTTT CASSLVPGGITDTQYF
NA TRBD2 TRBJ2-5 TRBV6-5 TGTGCCAGCAAGGGTAGCGGGGCTATCCAAGAGACCCAGTACTTC CASKGSGAIQETQYF
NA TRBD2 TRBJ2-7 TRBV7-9 TGTGCCAGCAGCCTTGGGGGGGGATACGAGCAGTACTTC CASSLGGGYEQYF
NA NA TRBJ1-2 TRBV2 TGTGCCACCCCGGCGGGGGATTATGGCTACACCTTC CATPAGDYGYTF
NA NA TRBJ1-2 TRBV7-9 TGTGCCAGCAGCTTAGATGGAGGGAGTGGCTACACCTTC CASSLDGGSGYTF
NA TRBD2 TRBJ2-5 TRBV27 TGTGCCAGCAGTTTTGGGACTAGCGGGGGAACGCAGTACTTC CASSFGTSGGTQYF
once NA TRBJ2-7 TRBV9 TGTGCCAGCAGCGGGGGCCGGGGAGGCTCCTACGAGCAGTACTTC CASSGGRGGSYEQYF
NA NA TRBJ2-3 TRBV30 TGTGCCTGGAGTGGAAGGGGGACGCCTTCTAGCACAGATACGCAGTATTTT CAWSGRGTPSSTDTQYF
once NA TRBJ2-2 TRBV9 TGTGCCAGCAGCGATGGAGGGGACGGGGAGCTGTTTTTT CASSDGGDGELFF
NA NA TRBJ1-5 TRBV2 TGTGCCAGCAGTTATACGGACAGAAATCAGCCCCAGCATTTT CASSYTDRNQPQHF
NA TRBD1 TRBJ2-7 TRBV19 TGTGCCAGTTCGACAGGGGGGGACGAGCAGTACTTC CASSTGGDEQYF
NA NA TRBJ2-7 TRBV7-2 TGTGCCAGCAGCCGAGTCGGCTACGAGCAGTACTTC CASSRVGYEQYF
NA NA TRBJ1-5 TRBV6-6 TGTGCCAGCAGTTACTGGCCAGGGGAATTGCGGCAGCCCCAGCATTTT CASSYWPGELRQPQHF
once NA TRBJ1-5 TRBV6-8 TGTGCCAGCAGCAGAGACAGGCCCGTGCCCCAGCATTTT CASSRDRPVPQHF
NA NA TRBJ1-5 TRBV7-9 TGTGCCGTGACAATAGAGGGAAGAGGCCAGCCCCAGCATTTT CAVTIEGRGQPQHF
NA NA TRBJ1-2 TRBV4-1 TGCGCCAGCAGACCCGACAGTAGCTATGGCTACACCTTC CASRPDSSYGYTF
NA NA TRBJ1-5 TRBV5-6 TGTGCCAGCAGCCCACTTGGGGGGGTCCAGCCCCAGCATTTT CASSPLGGVQPQHF